These 27 T cell receptor beta chains originate from one sample sequenced in a study of shared clonotypes between healthy human individuals. Assay used: immunoSEQ multiplex PCR; TCRdb lists only in-frame clones, some missing. Of roughly 660,000 clones in the sample, roughly 91% were seen once. What was sequenced was memory CD8+ T cells from PBMCs. Stated subset: CD45RO+ cells pooled with CCR7-negative TemRA cells. These TCRs come from a man younger than 35 in good health. Some clones in this sample may be carry-over from other donors' samples.

The V and J genes are TRBV6-1 and TRBJ1-5; D is undetermined. Per germline, CDR1 MNHNS and CDR2 SASEGT. V gave up 1 base and J gave up 0 bases, with 7 bases separating them. This CDR3 spans 15 amino acids. CDR3 DNA sequence: TGTGCCAGCAGTGAAGTAGAATATAGCAATCAGCCCCAGCATTTT. The encoded protein is CASSEVEYSNQPQHF.

V is TRBV4-1 and J is TRBJ2-7, with D perhaps matching TRBD2 (6 bases). The length of the CDR3 is 15 residues. Germline CDR1 is MGHRA and CDR2 is YSYEKL. V was trimmed by 2 bases and J by 2 bases, leaving 13 bases between them. The DNA for the CDR3 is TGCGCCAGCAGCCAAACGGGACTTTCAACCTACGAGCAGTACTTC. Amino acid sequence: CASSQTGLSTYEQYF.

This sequence joins TRBV6-5 and TRBJ2-2, with a weak D call TRBD2 (6 bases). The CDR3 extends over 13 amino acids. Germline values: CDR1 MNHEY, CDR2 SVGAGI. V dropped 8 bases and J dropped 1 base, with 8 bases sitting between them. Here the CDR3 DNA reads TGTGCCAGCGCGGGACTGAACACCGGGGAGCTGTTTTTT. Residues: CASAGLNTGELFF.

The chain recombines TRBV28 with TRBJ2-3, with D tentatively TRBD1 or TRBD2 (5 bases each). Trimming pared 3 bases from V and 0 bases from J, leaving 16 bases between. CDR3 length: 17 residues. In germline, CDR1 is MDHEN, CDR2 SYDVKM. CDR3 nucleotides: TGTGCCAGCAGTTTCTCCTTCGGGGCTTCTAGCACAGATACGCAGTATTTT. It codes for CASSFSFGASSTDTQYF.

This chain connects TRBV27 to TRBJ2-7; D is perhaps TRBD1 or TRBD2 (5 bases each). Germline-derived CDR1 and CDR2 are MNHEY and SMNVEV (reference sequence). This CDR3 region has 14 residues. The germline V and J ends were trimmed by 7 bases and 2 bases, with 15 bases remaining between them. CDR3 amino acids: CASNPIGAPYEQYF. CDR3 in DNA: TGTGCCAGCAATCCAATCGGGGCACCCTACGAGCAGTACTTC.

The chain uses TRBV7-2 and TRBJ2-5; D might be TRBD1 or TRBD2, each matching 5 bases. Germline loops: CDR1 SGHTA, CDR2 FQGNSA. The CDR3 runs 17 residues. The V and J ends lost 4 bases and 1 base respectively, with 19 bases between them. Here the CDR3 reads CASSSLKGRITQETQYF. Written as DNA, the CDR3 is TGTGCCAGCAGCTCCCTTAAGGGACGGATAACCCAAGAGACCCAGTACTTC.

The rearrangement joins TRBV7-9 to TRBJ1-2, with D possibly matching TRBD1 (5 bases). Per germline, CDR1 SEHNR and CDR2 FQNEAQ (reference sequence). Between the trimmed V and J ends, which lost 1 base and 8 bases, there was a span of 17 bases. The length of the CDR3 is 15 residues. As DNA, the CDR3 is TGTGCCAGCAGCTTAGACTTCGGTGGGACGGACGGCTACACCTTC. Protein: CASSLDFGGTDGYTF.

The J gene is TRBJ1-1, the V gene TRBV29-1, with TRBD1 as a possible D gene (5 bases). Germline V gene data show CDR1 as SQVTM and CDR2 as ANQGSEA. This CDR3 has 11 residues. The V end lost 8 bases, the J end lost 6 bases, and 13 bases lay between the germline ends. CDR3 in DNA: TGCAGCCCCTGGAGGGGCTCTGAAGCTTTCTTT. Protein: CSPWRGSEAFF. Looking up the rest from reference TRBV29-1 and TRBJ1-1 gives the full variable domain: SAVISQKPSRDICQRGTSLTIQCQVDSQVTMMFWYRQQPGQSLTLIATANQGSEATYESGFVIDKFPISRPNLTFSTLTVSNMSPEDSSIYLCSPWRGSEAFFGQGTRLTVV.

The J gene is TRBJ2-7, the V gene TRBV30, with D tentatively TRBD2 (6 bases). V was pared by 2 bases and J by 3 bases, with 11 bases between. There are 13 residues in the CDR3. CDR1 and CDR2 (germline): GTSNPN, SVGIG (reference sequence). CDR3 sequence reads: CAWSLRLGYEQYF. The CDR3 nucleotides read TGTGCCTGGAGTCTTCGACTAGGCTACGAGCAGTACTTC.

The genes are TRBV30 and TRBJ1-1; the D gene is possibly TRBD1 (6 bases). The V gene lost 7 bases and the J gene lost 1 base, with 10 bases spanning the gap. Germline CDR1 is GTSNPN and CDR2 is SVGIG (reference sequence). The length of the CDR3 is 12 residues. CDR3: CASTTGNTEAFF. CDR3 nucleotides: TGTGCCTCCACGACAGGGAACACTGAAGCTTTCTTT. Filled out from reference TRBV30 and TRBJ1-1, the complete variable domain reads SQTIHQWPATLVQPVGSPLSLECTVEGTSNPNLYWYRQAAGRGLQLLFYSVGIGQISSEVPQNLSASRPQDRQFILSSKKLLLSDSGFYLCASTTGNTEAFFGQGTRLTVV.

As regards this clone: This sample includes further DNA sequences coding for the same CDR3. The V call is TRBV7-3, the J call TRBJ2-1, with 9 bases lining up with TRBD2. Germline CDR1 is SGHTA and CDR2 is FQGTGA. V was clipped by 6 bases and J by 6 bases; unmatched bases: 3. The length of the CDR3 is 13 residues. The CDR3 is CASSSGLANEQFF. CDR3 nucleotide sequence: TGTGCCAGCAGTTCGGGACTAGCCAATGAGCAGTTCTTC.

This chain links TRBV7-8 with TRBJ1-2, with TRBD1 identical over 7 bases. Germline CDR1 reads SGHVS; CDR2 reads FQNEAQ. The CDR3 extends over 15 amino acids. V shed 4 bases, J shed 8 bases, and the junction held 13 bases outside the gene matches. The CDR3 is CASSSSPTGYGGYTF. For the CDR3, the DNA is TGTGCCAGCAGCTCTAGTCCGACAGGGTACGGGGGCTACACCTTC.

The gene calls are TRBV4-1 and TRBJ2-5, with 9 bases that match TRBD2. The tail of the sequence fits TRBJ2-7 better, so the J call may be wrong. The CDR3 extends over 14 amino acids. The V gene's germline CDR1 is MGHRA and CDR2 YSYEKL. The CDR3 nucleotides are TGCGCCAGCAGCCAAGATAGCGGGAGCCGCGAGCAGTACTTC. It specifies CASSQDSGSREQYF.

The J gene is TRBJ2-2, the V gene TRBV7-9; D is possibly TRBD1 or TRBD2 (6 bases each). The germline V gene has CDR1 SEHNR and CDR2 FQNEAQ (reference sequence). Trimming left V 5 bases short and J 5 bases short, with 12 bases between. The CDR3 is 14 residues long. The CDR3 here is CASSPRGQTGELFF. The CDR3 DNA is TGTGCCAGCAGCCCCCGGGGGCAAACCGGGGAGCTGTTTTTT.

V usage is TRBV2 and J usage is TRBJ2-5; D gene uncertain. Trimming shortened V by 7 bases and J by 2 bases, and 14 bases separated the two germline ends. CDR1 SNHLY and CDR2 FYNNEI come from the germline V gene. CDR3 length: 14 residues. The CDR3 here is CASITIGKQETQYF. The CDR3 region has the DNA TGTGCCAGCATCACGATAGGAAAACAAGAGACCCAGTACTTC. Complete variable domain (other parts from reference TRBV2 and TRBJ2-5): EPEVTQTPSHQVTQMGQEVILRCVPISNHLYFYWYRQILGQKVEFLVSFYNNEISEKSEIFDDQFSVERPDGSNFTLKIRSTKLEDSAMYFCASITIGKQETQYFGPGTRLLVL.

The J gene is TRBJ2-7, the V gene TRBV15; TRBD2 matches 9 bases. The CDR3 totals 13 residues. J gave up 0 bases and V 9 bases, and 3 bases lay outside the gene matches. Germline V gives CDR1 LNHNV, CDR2 YYDKDF (reference sequence). The CDR3 spells CATSSGDSYEQYF. DNA for the CDR3: TGTGCCACGTCTAGCGGGGACTCCTACGAGCAGTACTTC.

V is TRBV9 and J is TRBJ2-7, with 9 bases fitting TRBD1. The length of the CDR3 is 19 residues. The germline V gene encodes CDR1 SGDLS and CDR2 YYNGEE. Germline trimming cut 4 bases from V and 1 base from J; bases unmatched to any gene: 18. The CDR3 coding sequence is TGTGCCAGCAGCCCCCGAGGTGGGATACAGGGGGCAGGGTCCTACGAGCAGTACTTC. Its protein is CASSPRGGIQGAGSYEQYF.

The rearrangement links TRBV27 to TRBJ1-1, with D uncertain. Trimming took off 3 bases at V and 1 base at J, with 9 bases between the two ends. The CDR3 runs to 14 residues. Per the germline V gene, CDR1 is MNHEY and CDR2 is SMNVEV (reference sequence). CDR3 residues: CASSFSTTNTEAFF. The CDR3 bases are TGTGCCAGCAGTTTTTCGACAACGAACACTGAAGCTTTCTTT.

This clone appeared many times. This chain connects TRBV11-2 to TRBJ2-7; D is undetermined. The germline CDR1 and CDR2 sequences are SGHAT and FQNNGV. The CDR3 extends over 12 amino acids. Trimming removed 8 bases from V and 5 bases from J, with 13 bases in between. The CDR3 DNA sequence: TGTGCCAGCCGGTCAAATGCTAACGAGCAGTACTTC. Its translation is CASRSNANEQYF.

The chain links TRBV2 to TRBJ2-3; D gene uncertain. This CDR3 is 15 amino acids long. Trimming removed 3 bases from V and 2 bases from J, with 12 bases in between. Germline CDR1 is SNHLY and CDR2 is FYNNEI. Written as DNA, the CDR3 is TGTGCCAGCAGTGAGGCTAAGACCTACACAGATACGCAGTATTTT. Protein: CASSEAKTYTDTQYF.

This chain links TRBV9 with TRBJ2-3; possibly TRBD2 for D (5 bases). This CDR3 spans 16 amino acids. Germline CDR1 reads SGDLS; CDR2 reads YYNGEE. The germline V and J ends were trimmed by 2 bases and 4 bases, with 17 bases remaining between them. The chain's CDR3 is CASSVGSSRGSDTQYF. For the CDR3, the DNA is TGTGCCAGCAGCGTGGGCAGCTCCCGAGGGTCAGATACGCAGTATTTT.

This rearrangement joins TRBV25-1 to TRBJ1-2; 7 bases agree with TRBD1. Germline CDR1 is MGHDK and CDR2 is SYGVNS. This CDR3 region has 16 residues. J lost 4 bases, V lost 10 bases, and 18 bases had no gene match. DNA for the CDR3: TGTGCCACGCAACCCAATGACAGGGTTGCAGTCTATGGCTACACCTTC. Protein sequence: CATQPNDRVAVYGYTF.

The gene calls are TRBV14 and TRBJ1-1; D perhaps matches TRBD1 (6 bases). Trimming cost V 1 base and J 1 base, with 13 bases left between them. The CDR3 has 16 residues. CDR1 is SGHDN, CDR2 FVKESK, per germline. CDR3 sequence: CASSQAGAAGNTEAFF. The CDR3 coding sequence is TGTGCCAGCAGCCAAGCGGGGGCGGCAGGGAACACTGAAGCTTTCTTT. Supplemented by reference TRBV14 and TRBJ1-1, the full variable domain reads EAGVTQFPSHSVIEKGQTVTLRCDPISGHDNLYWYRRVMGKEIKFLLHFVKESKQDESGMPNNRFLAERTGGTYSTLKVQPAELEDSGVYFCASSQAGAAGNTEAFFGQGTRLTVV.

The chain is built from TRBV4-2 and TRBJ2-3, with D perhaps given as TRBD1 or TRBD2 (5 bases each). Germline V gene sequence: CDR1 LGHNA, CDR2 YNFKEQ. The V gene lost 3 bases and the J gene lost 5 bases, with 21 bases spanning the gap. The CDR3 is 17 residues long. The CDR3 DNA reads TGTGCCAGCAGCCAGAGTCGCCGGGACGGCCGCGTAGATACGCAGTATTTT. It yields the protein CASSQSRRDGRVDTQYF.

This sequence joins TRBV10-3 and TRBJ2-5, with D perhaps TRBD2 (6 bases). The CDR3 runs 15 residues. CDR1 and CDR2 (germline): ENHRY, SYGVKD. The V and J ends lost 3 bases and 11 bases respectively, with 22 bases between them. The CDR3 DNA reads as TGTGCCATCAGTGAAAAACTAGCTGAGACGGGGGAGCAGTACTTC. This codes for CAISEKLAETGEQYF.

The chain links TRBV7-9 to TRBJ2-1, with D tentatively TRBD2 (5 bases). Germline V gene lookup returns CDR1 SEHNR and CDR2 FQNEAQ (reference sequence). V was trimmed by 5 bases and J by 8 bases, leaving 13 bases between them. The CDR3 is 13 amino acids. DNA for the CDR3: TGTGCCAGCAGCCGGCGGACTGGAGATGAGCAGTTCTTC. It encodes CASSRRTGDEQFF.

Remarks on this clone: The same CDR3 can be traced to other DNA sequences in this sample. The genes are TRBV9 and TRBJ1-1; D uncertain. The CDR3 is made up of 12 amino acids. V lost 3 bases and J 5 bases, leaving 8 bases between the germline ends. Germline V gene sequence: CDR1 SGDLS, CDR2 YYNGEE. The CDR3 bases are TGTGCCAGCAGCGGGGGTGGGACTGAAGCTTTCTTT. Protein: CASSGGGTEAFF.